Presented here are 9 T cell receptor beta chains from one specimen sequenced in a study of STAT5B mutations in CD4+ large granular lymphocyte leukemia. Libraries were prepared by immunoSEQ multiplex PCR; TCRdb keeps only in-frame clonotypes and omits some of them. This sample has 35,000 or so clones; 70% to 90% occur once, and the top ten carry approximately 3.5%. The source material was CD4+ T cells from blood buffy coats. Receptors were obtained from a human donor in good health.

V gene TRBV6-5 combines with J gene TRBJ1-2; tentatively, D is TRBD1 (5 bases). CDR1 and CDR2 from the germline V gene are MNHEY and SVGAGI. The CDR3 is 13 residues long. The V and J ends lost 2 bases and 8 bases respectively, with 12 bases between them. The CDR3 protein is CASSYADEGGYTF. In nucleotides, the CDR3 is TGTGCCAGCAGTTACGCCGACGAGGGGGGCTACACCTTC.

The gene calls are TRBV11-2 and TRBJ2-7; D is perhaps TRBD1 (6 bases). The CDR3 contains 14 residues. V lost 8 bases and J lost 7, with 21 bases in between. CDR1 is SGHAT and CDR2 is FQNNGV in the germline V gene. The CDR3 DNA is TGTGCCAGCGGGTCTCGGGCAGGGGACGGGGAGCAGTACTTC. This codes for CASGSRAGDGEQYF.

The rearrangement links TRBV28 to TRBJ1-1; weak D call: TRBD1 (5 bases). Per the germline V gene, CDR1 is MDHEN and CDR2 is SYDVKM. With 6 bases removed from V and 0 bases from J, the gap between germline ends came to 8 bases. The CDR3 is 13 residues long. In DNA form, the CDR3 reads TGTGCCAGCAGGGGGCACATGAACACTGAAGCTTTCTTT. This sequence encodes CASRGHMNTEAFF.

The chain recombines TRBV11-3 with TRBJ2-7; 7 bases map to TRBD1. V gave up 5 bases and J gave up 2 bases; unmatched junction bases: 3. The CDR3 extends over 13 amino acids. In germline, CDR1 is SGHNT, CDR2 YENEEA. DNA for the CDR3: TGTGCCAGCAGCCCTGGACAGGCCTACGAGCAGTACTTC. Translation gives CASSPGQAYEQYF.

The chain recombines TRBV19 with TRBJ2-5; 10 positions match TRBD1. Germline trimming cut 4 bases from V and 6 bases from J; bases unmatched to any gene: 5. Germline values: CDR1 LNHDA, CDR2 SQIVND (reference sequence). The CDR3 covers 14 residues. The CDR3 spells CASSTGQGEKTQYF. Here the CDR3 DNA reads TGTGCCAGTAGTACCGGACAGGGGGAGAAGACCCAGTACTTC.

V gene TRBV14 combines with J gene TRBJ2-4, with D possibly being TRBD1 (6 bases). The germline V gene has CDR1 SGHDN and CDR2 FVKESK. This CDR3 has 13 amino acids. V was clipped by 3 bases and J by 7 bases, with 10 bases between them. The CDR3 DNA is TGTGCCAGCAGCCAGGGGGCGGTGAACATTCAGTACTTC. It yields the protein CASSQGAVNIQYF.

The rearrangement links TRBV5-1 to TRBJ1-2, with 10 nucleotides matching TRBD1. J gave up 8 bases and V 0 bases, and 4 bases lay outside the gene matches. This CDR3 contains 14 residues. Germline CDR1 reads SGHRS; CDR2 reads YFSETQ. The CDR3 DNA reads as TGCGCCAGCAGCTTGGTAGACAGGGGGCTAGGCTACACCTTC. Its protein is CASSLVDRGLGYTF.

This chain links TRBV14 with TRBJ2-1, with D tentatively TRBD1 (5 bases). CDR3 length equals 15 residues. Trimming took 6 bases from V and 5 from J, leaving 17 bases between them. Germline V gene lookup returns CDR1 SGHDN and CDR2 FVKESK. The DNA of the CDR3 is TGTGCCAGCAGACAATTGGAAGGGGCTCACAATGAGCAGTTCTTC. Its protein product is CASRQLEGAHNEQFF.

The V gene is TRBV10-3, the J gene TRBJ1-4, with 7 bases that match TRBD1. CDR1 is ENHRY and CDR2 is SYGVKD in the germline V gene. The CDR3 totals 15 residues. V was pared by 0 bases and J by 2 bases, with 0 bases of the junction left unmatched. The CDR3 protein is CAISESTGTNEKLFF. The CDR3, as DNA: TGTGCCATCAGTGAGTCGACAGGGACTAATGAAAAACTGTTTTTT.